Following are 21 T cell receptor beta chains from one sample sequenced in a study of CD8+CD57+ T cells in acquired aplastic anemia. TCR beta VDJ and CDR3 profiles were obtained from a genomic DNA template. Each CDR3 protein gets one entry after TCRdb re-called the reads with MiXCR. Found here are hundreds of thousands of distinct CDR3 sequences, 55% to 70% of them singletons; the top ten hold approximately 3.8%. Sequenced: sorted CD4+, CD8+, or CD8+CD57+ T cells (not recorded which) from PBMCs. The receptors stem from a human donor in good health, serving as a control.

The chain couples TRBV4-1 to TRBJ1-6; D gene ambiguous. This CDR3 region has 13 residues. Germline V gene sequence: CDR1 MGHRA, CDR2 YSYEKL. V was clipped by 0 bases and J by 8 bases, with 5 bases between them. Here the CDR3 reads CASSQEFYSPLHF. The DNA for the CDR3 is TGCGCCAGCAGCCAAGAGTTCTATTCACCCCTCCACTTT.

The chain couples TRBV10-3 to TRBJ2-7, with D perhaps matching TRBD1 (6 bases). The CDR3 loop spans 14 amino acids. The germline gives CDR1 ENHRY, CDR2 SYGVKD. V was pared by 10 bases and J by 4 bases, with 20 bases between. CDR3 coding DNA: TGTGCCAGCAGATACGTCAGGGGAGATTACGAGCAGTACTTC. Protein sequence: CASRYVRGDYEQYF.

This clonotype occurred once. The junction departs from the called germline gene at one end, perhaps through a read error. The chain couples TRBV7-2 to TRBJ2-5; TRBD2 aligns across 9 bases. The CDR3 contains 16 residues. The germline gives CDR1 SGHTA, CDR2 FQGNSA. The CDR3 spells CASSRGLAGGVEIQYF. The CDR3 DNA reads as TGTGCCAGCAGCCGAGGACTCGCGGGGGGGGTGGAGATCCAGTACTTC.

As concerns this clonotype: A read error may produce the germline difference seen at one junction end. This chain links TRBV7-6 with TRBJ1-6; possibly TRBD1 for D (5 bases). Germline CDR1 and CDR2: SGHVS and FNYEAQ. This CDR3 spans 14 amino acids. As DNA, the CDR3 is TGTGCCAGCAGCTTAGGTCAGGGCTGGGGACTCGGCGAGTTT. Encoded protein: CASSLGQGWGLGEF.

This clonotype came up many times. The chain links TRBV5-5 to TRBJ1-5; tentative D call: TRBD1 (6 bases). V lost 4 bases to trimming and J lost 1 base, with 24 bases between them. The germline V gene has CDR1 SGHKS and CDR2 YYEKEE (reference sequence). The CDR3 runs 19 residues. CDR3 in amino acids: CASSRGRISLEGSNQPQHF. CDR3 coding DNA: TGTGCCAGCAGCCGGGGGCGGATATCCCTTGAAGGCAGCAATCAGCCCCAGCATTTT.

The gene calls are TRBV9 and TRBJ1-2; the D is unclear. CDR1 is SGDLS and CDR2 is YYNGEE in the germline V gene. CDR3 length equals 14 residues. The V end lost 3 bases, the J end lost 2 bases, and 11 bases lay between the germline ends. The CDR3 DNA sequence: TGTGCCAGCAGCGAACGCAGAGAGAACTATGGCTACACCTTC. It translates to CASSERRENYGYTF.

V usage is TRBV7-9 and J usage is TRBJ1-1, with 7 bases aligning to TRBD1. V shed 4 bases, J shed 7 bases, and the junction held 3 bases outside the gene matches. This CDR3 spans 12 amino acids. Germline loops: CDR1 SEHNR, CDR2 FQNEAQ (reference sequence). The CDR3 sequence: CASSSTGDEAFF. CDR3 in DNA: TGTGCCAGCAGCTCCACAGGGGATGAAGCTTTCTTT.

With regard to this clonotype: A read error may account for a junction end that differs from germline. The gene calls are TRBV10-3 and TRBJ1-6; tentative D call: TRBD1 (5 bases). Germline CDR1 reads ENHRY; CDR2 reads SYGVKD. The CDR3 has 14 amino acids. The CDR3 is CATQGRVDNSPLRF. The CDR3 bases are TGTGCCACCCAGGGTAGAGTCGATAATTCTCCCCTCCGCTTT.

The CDR3: CASRVTGTNQPQHF. The CDR3 nucleotides read TGTGCCAGTAGGGTAACAGGGACGAATCAGCCCCAGCATTTT. The J gene is TRBJ1-5, the V gene TRBV19, with D maybe TRBD1 (6 bases). The CDR3 spans 14 residues. Germline CDR1 LNHDA, CDR2 SQIVND (reference sequence). The V and J ends lost 6 bases and 4 bases respectively, with 13 bases between them. Variable domain in full (rest from reference TRBV19 and TRBJ1-5): DGGITQSPKYLFRKEGQNVTLSCEQNLNHDAMYWYRQDPGQGLRLIYYSQIVNDFQKGDIAEGYSVSREKKESFPLTVTSAQKNPTAFYLCASRVTGTNQPQHFGDGTRLSIL.

On this clonotype: Because the CDR3's place on the DNA is in doubt, the DNA is left out and the CDR3 is given as listed by TCRdb. The chain is built from TRBV20-1 and TRBJ1-3. Germline CDR1 DFQATT, CDR2 SNEGSKA (reference sequence). The CDR3 is 24 residues long, counting both termini. The CDR3 sequence: CRASEPRDSAVYFCASSLTNTIYF.

Regarding this clonotype: The DNA is omitted, as the CDR3 cannot be located on it reliably, and the CDR3 follows TCRdb's listing. CDR3 protein: CASSLGTGAEAFF. The rearrangement uses TRBV12-3 or TRBV12-4 and TRBJ1-1. The CDR3 is 13 residues long, counting both termini.

The rearrangement joins TRBV7-6 to TRBJ1-5; possible D gene TRBD1, 6 bases. This CDR3 is built from 16 residues. Germline V gene lookup returns CDR1 SGHVS and CDR2 FNYEAQ. V was shortened by 3 bases and J by 13 bases, with 25 bases between the two germline ends. The CDR3 DNA reads as TGTGCCAGCAGCTTGGCCCTAGCGGGGGGCAGAGAGACGCAGCATTTT. It specifies CASSLALAGGRETQHF. Drawing the rest from reference TRBV7-6 and TRBJ1-5, the complete variable domain is GAGVSQSPRYKVTKRGQDVALRCDPISGHVSLYWYRQALGQGPEFLTYFNYEAQQDKSGLPNDRFSAERPEGSISTLTIQRTEQRDSAMYRCASSLALAGGRETQHFGDGTRLSIL.

In the case of this clonotype: A much larger clone lies one base from this, so it may be a read error. J is TRBJ1-1 and V is TRBV30; D might be TRBD1 (5 bases). The germline gives CDR1 GTSNPN, CDR2 SVGIG (reference sequence). The CDR3 totals 12 residues. In DNA form, the CDR3 reads TGTGACTGGATACAGGAGGACACTGAAGCTTTCTTT. Translated, it gives CDWIQEDTEAFF.

This clonotype came up many times. This chain links TRBV28 with TRBJ2-5; D call uncertain. With 2 bases removed from V and 4 bases from J, the gap between germline ends came to 8 bases. Germline assignment: CDR1 MDHEN and CDR2 SYDVKM. This CDR3 has 13 residues. CDR3 sequence: CASSLPVIETQYF. The CDR3 DNA is TGTGCCAGCAGTTTACCAGTAATAGAGACCCAGTACTTC.

V gene TRBV24-1 combines with J gene TRBJ2-7; D remains unclear. CDR1 is KGHDR, CDR2 SFDVKD, per germline. The CDR3 sequence is 11 residues long. This chain's CDR3 is CATLPLYEQCV. The CDR3 bases are TGTGCCACCTTGCCCCTCTACGAGCAGTGCGTC.

V gene TRBV2 combines with J gene TRBJ2-3; D is unresolved. Germline lookup yields CDR1 SNHLY and CDR2 FYNNEI. V was shortened by 5 bases and J by 14 bases, with 29 bases between the two germline ends. This CDR3 is built from 16 residues. Here the CDR3 DNA reads TGTGCCAGCAGTAGAGCCGGCGGTCAGGCCACAGATACGGGGTATTTT. Protein sequence: CASSRAGGQATDTGYF.

This clonotype has a count of ten or more. The J gene is TRBJ1-1, the V gene TRBV20-1, with no clear D. CDR3 length: 14 residues. From germline, CDR1 is DFQATT and CDR2 SNEGSKA (reference sequence). Trimming shortened V by 0 bases and J by 1 base, and 9 bases separated the two germline ends. CDR3 sequence: CSARDMSENTEAFF. DNA for the CDR3: TGCAGTGCTAGAGATATGTCAGAGAACACTGAAGCTTTCTTT.

In DNA, the CDR3 is TGTGCCAGCAGCCCCCCTAGGGACACTGAAGCTTTCTTT. Protein sequence: CASSPPRDTEAFF. The rearrangement joins TRBV7-8 to TRBJ1-1; D remains unclear. Germline values: CDR1 SGHVS, CDR2 FQNEAQ. The ends were cut back, 5 bases at V and 3 bases at J, with 10 bases in the middle. The CDR3 totals 13 residues.

As to this clonotype: Sequence at one end of the junction differs from germline and may be a read error. The chain recombines TRBV7-2 with TRBJ2-1; 10 nucleotides align to TRBD2. The CDR3 loop spans 14 amino acids. The germline V gene encodes CDR1 SGHTA and CDR2 FQGNSA. As DNA, the CDR3 is TGTGCCAGCAGCCTACTAGCGGGGAAGAATGAGCAGACCTTC. Amino acids: CASSLLAGKNEQTF.

With respect to this clonotype: At one end, the junction sequence differs from germline, possibly due to a read error. This rearrangement joins TRBV14 to TRBJ1-2; 7 nucleotides line up with TRBD1. CDR3 size: 13 residues. Germline CDR1 reads SGHDN; CDR2 reads FVKESK. CDR3 sequence: CASSHTGVQFTPF. The CDR3 coding sequence is TGTGCCAGCAGCCACACAGGGGTACAATTCACCCCCTTC.

J is TRBJ2-5 and V is TRBV12-3 or TRBV12-4; the match to TRBD1 covers 9 bases. The V segment lost 5 bases and the J segment 5 bases; nucleotides outside the gene matches: 9. CDR3 length: 15 residues. CDR3 sequence reads: CASSGGQGDWETQYF. The CDR3 DNA is TGTGCCAGCAGTGGGGGACAGGGCGATTGGGAGACCCAGTACTTC.